The T cell receptor beta chain under discussion was sequenced for a study of T cell responses to AZD1222 COVID-19 vaccine. The V gene lost 2 bases and the J gene lost 0 bases, with 10 bases spanning the gap. Germline V gene data show CDR1 as SGHRS and CDR2 as YFSETQ. The length of the CDR3 is 15 residues. Produced via immunoSEQ multiplex PCR; TCRdb's table is partial and in-frame only. The repertoire holds roughly 93,000 clones, 65% to 90% seen once, with roughly 6.3% in the top ten. The chain is built from TRBV5-1 and TRBJ2-3, with D possibly TRBD1 on 6 matching bases. The receptor was derived from an adult in good health. Sequencing was performed on peripheral blood, taken on day 0 of AZD1222 vaccination. For the CDR3, the DNA is TGCGCCAGCAGCTTCGAGGACAGTAGCACAGATACGCAGTATTTT. It yields the protein CASSFEDSSTDTQYF.